This passage covers 17 T cell receptor beta chains from one sample sequenced in a study of blood T cell repertoires in COVID-19. Libraries were prepared by immunoSEQ multiplex PCR; TCRdb keeps only in-frame clonotypes and omits some of them. The data show almost 200,000 clones, roughly nine tenths seen once. Input material: PBMCs or T cells enriched from blood (not recorded which). The source of these receptors is a woman aged 18-30 years who had recovered from COVID-19.

This chain links TRBV6-2 or TRBV6-3 with TRBJ1-2; TRBD1 matches 8 bases. The CDR3 has 15 amino acids. Trimming at V came to 5 bases and at J to 4 bases, leaving 9 bases not matched to a gene. Per the germline V gene, CDR1 is MNHEY and CDR2 is SVGEGT. DNA of the CDR3: TGTGCCAGCAGTCAAGGACAGGGTAGGATCTATGGCTACACCTTC. Protein product: CASSQGQGRIYGYTF.

For the CDR3, the DNA is TGTGCCATCAAGCCGGGACAGGGGTTAGGAAACACCATATATTTT. Translated: CAIKPGQGLGNTIYF. The V call is TRBV10-3, the J call TRBJ1-3; 10 bases are a match to TRBD1. Per germline, CDR1 ENHRY and CDR2 SYGVKD. V trimming: 7 bases; J trimming: 4 bases; junction bases outside the gene matches: 7. The CDR3 totals 15 residues.

V usage is TRBV21-1 and J usage is TRBJ1-2; TRBD1, the D gene given by the table, was not confirmed from the DNA. TRBV21-1 has pseudogene status. The CDR3 loop spans 15 amino acids. The CDR3 DNA follows: TGTGCCAGCAGCAAATTCAGGGACAGGGAGTATGGCTACACCTTC. Its protein is CASSKFRDREYGYTF.

The chain carries TRBV3-1 (or the pseudogene TRBV3-2) and TRBJ2-2; D is undetermined. The CDR3 is 19 residues long. The germline gives CDR1 LGHDT, CDR2 YNNKEL (reference sequence). V lost 0 bases and J 2 bases, leaving 19 bases between the germline ends. CDR3 bases: TGTGCCAGCAGCCAAGATCGGCCCATACCTGACTCAAACACCGGGGAGCTGTTTTTT. Translating gives CASSQDRPIPDSNTGELFF.

This chain uses TRBV13 with TRBJ1-1, with D hard to call. V lost 8 bases, J lost 4 bases, and 23 bases lay in between. The germline CDR1 and CDR2 sequences are PRHDT and FYEKMQ (reference sequence). The CDR3 runs 16 residues. The chain's CDR3 is CASLQDGDQVGTEAFF. DNA of the CDR3: TGTGCCAGCCTACAAGACGGCGACCAGGTGGGCACTGAAGCTTTCTTT.

J is TRBJ1-1 and V is TRBV27; 8 nucleotides align to TRBD1. The V segment lost 8 bases and the J segment 0 bases; nucleotides outside the gene matches: 8. The CDR3 consists of 15 residues. CDR1 MNHEY and CDR2 SMNVEV come from the germline V gene (reference sequence). This CDR3 is CASGTWTGMNTEAFF. CDR3 nucleotides: TGTGCCAGCGGGACTTGGACAGGGATGAACACTGAAGCTTTCTTT.

The V call is TRBV28, the J call TRBJ2-7; 10 positions match TRBD1. Germline V gives CDR1 MDHEN, CDR2 SYDVKM. Germline trimming cut 6 bases from V and 4 bases from J; bases unmatched to any gene: 15. This CDR3 has 17 amino acids. CDR3 amino acids: CASRPTDRDRGWYEQYF. For the CDR3, the DNA is TGTGCCAGCAGACCAACAGACCGGGACAGGGGCTGGTACGAGCAGTACTTC.

V and J are TRBV25-1 and TRBJ1-1; perhaps TRBD1 as D (5 bases). Germline lookup yields CDR1 MGHDK and CDR2 SYGVNS. V shed 6 bases and J shed 6 bases, with 20 bases lying between them. The CDR3 extends over 15 amino acids. The CDR3 sequence is CASSPRDGSKAEAFF. The CDR3 DNA sequence: TGTGCCAGCAGCCCCAGGGACGGGAGTAAAGCTGAAGCTTTCTTT.

This clone was counted a few times. The rearrangement links TRBV5-1 to TRBJ2-2, with D possibly being TRBD2 (6 bases). V dropped 5 bases and J dropped 1 base, with 18 bases sitting between them. Per the germline V gene, CDR1 is SGHRS and CDR2 is YFSETQ. This CDR3 is built from 17 residues. CDR3 protein: CASRLTAGLLNTGELFF. The DNA of the CDR3 is TGCGCCAGCAGATTAACCGCGGGACTCTTGAACACCGGGGAGCTGTTTTTT. Looking up the rest from reference TRBV5-1 and TRBJ2-2 gives the full variable domain: KAGVTQTPRYLIKTRGQQVTLSCSPISGHRSVSWYQQTPGQGLQFLFEYFSETQRNKGNFPGRFSGRQFSNSRSEMNVSTLELGDSALYLCASRLTAGLLNTGELFFGEGSRLTVL.

The chain has TRBV2 and TRBJ1-1; a weak D match, TRBD1 (6 bases). This CDR3 spans 14 amino acids. Germline CDR1 reads SNHLY; CDR2 reads FYNNEI. V was clipped by 7 bases and J by 0 bases, with 12 bases between them. CDR3 in DNA: TGTGCCAGCAAGGCAGGACAGATGAACACTGAAGCTTTCTTT. Its protein is CASKAGQMNTEAFF.

The rearrangement uses TRBV28 and TRBJ1-2, with a weak D call TRBD1 (6 bases). Germline values: CDR1 MDHEN, CDR2 SYDVKM. The V end lost 5 bases, the J end lost 1 base, and 20 bases lay between the germline ends. CDR3 length equals 17 residues. Written as DNA, the CDR3 is TGTGCCAGCAGTCCGGACAGACTCTGGGACATTAACTATGGCTACACCTTC. Amino acids: CASSPDRLWDINYGYTF.

V is TRBV2 and J is TRBJ2-5, with 9 positions matching TRBD2. CDR1 and CDR2 (germline): SNHLY, FYNNEI. The V segment lost 3 bases and the J segment 3 bases; nucleotides outside the gene matches: 2. The CDR3 runs 14 residues. CDR3 in DNA: TGTGCCAGCAGTGAGCGGGGGGGAGAAGAGACCCAGTACTTC. Protein product: CASSERGGEETQYF. The variable domain in full, completed from reference TRBV2 and TRBJ2-5, reads EPEVTQTPSHQVTQMGQEVILRCVPISNHLYFYWYRQILGQKVEFLVSFYNNEISEKSEIFDDQFSVERPDGSNFTLKIRSTKLEDSAMYFCASSERGGEETQYFGPGTRLLVL.

The rearrangement links TRBV28 to TRBJ1-6, with 7 bases identical to TRBD1. The germline V gene encodes CDR1 MDHEN and CDR2 SYDVKM. Trimming cost V 7 bases and J 0 bases; bases outside gene matches: 12. There are 18 residues in the CDR3. This CDR3 reads CASIGTAASFSYNSPLHF. The CDR3 DNA reads TGTGCCAGCATTGGGACAGCCGCCAGCTTCTCCTATAATTCACCCCTCCACTTT.

The chain is built from TRBV5-5 and TRBJ2-7; 9 nucleotides agree with TRBD1. The germline V gene has CDR1 SGHKS and CDR2 YYEKEE (reference sequence). V shed 2 bases and J 4 bases; nucleotides not matched to a gene: 10. CDR3 length: 16 amino acids. Here the CDR3 DNA reads TGTGCCAGCAGCTTCGGTGCGGGACAGGGTCTTTACGAGCAGTACTTC. The encoded protein is CASSFGAGQGLYEQYF. The entire variable domain, with the rest obtained from reference TRBV5-5 and TRBJ2-7, is as follows: DAGVTQSPTHLIKTRGQQVTLRCSPISGHKSVSWYQQVLGQGPQFIFQYYEKEERGRGNFPDRFSARQFPNYSSELNVNALLLGDSALYLCASSFGAGQGLYEQYFGPGTRLTVT.

V is TRBV9 and J is TRBJ2-1, with 10 bases matching TRBD2. The length of the CDR3 is 17 residues. Losses at the gene ends were 0 bases for V and 2 bases for J; bases not matched to a gene: 5. CDR1 is SGDLS and CDR2 is YYNGEE in the germline V gene. Written as DNA, the CDR3 is TGTGCCAGCAGCGTAGCCGGCCTAGCGGGGGCCTACAATGAGCAGTTCTTC. Its translation: CASSVAGLAGAYNEQFF.

The chain carries TRBV5-6 and TRBJ1-2; D unclear. CDR1 is SGHDT and CDR2 is YYEEEE in the germline V gene. The CDR3 consists of 12 residues. Between the trimmed V and J ends, which lost 7 bases and 2 bases, there was a span of 9 bases. CDR3 bases: TGTGCCAGCCGGGAGTGGAACTATGGCTACACCTTC. Translating it yields CASREWNYGYTF. The full variable domain, completed using reference TRBV5-6 and TRBJ1-2, is DAGVTQSPTHLIKTRGQQVTLRCSPKSGHDTVSWYQQALGQGPQFIFQYYEEEERQRGNFPDRFSGHQFPNYSSELNVNALLLGDSALYLCASREWNYGYTFGSGTRLTVV.

Note on this clone: Germline and junction disagree at one end, which may indicate a read error. The chain joins TRBV19 to TRBJ1-1; D is unclear. Germline V gene sequence: CDR1 LNHDA, CDR2 SQIVND (reference sequence). The CDR3 runs to 12 residues. CDR3 DNA sequence: TGTGCCAGTAGTGCCGGGTCTCGGAGTATCTCCTTT. Protein sequence: CASSAGSRSISF.